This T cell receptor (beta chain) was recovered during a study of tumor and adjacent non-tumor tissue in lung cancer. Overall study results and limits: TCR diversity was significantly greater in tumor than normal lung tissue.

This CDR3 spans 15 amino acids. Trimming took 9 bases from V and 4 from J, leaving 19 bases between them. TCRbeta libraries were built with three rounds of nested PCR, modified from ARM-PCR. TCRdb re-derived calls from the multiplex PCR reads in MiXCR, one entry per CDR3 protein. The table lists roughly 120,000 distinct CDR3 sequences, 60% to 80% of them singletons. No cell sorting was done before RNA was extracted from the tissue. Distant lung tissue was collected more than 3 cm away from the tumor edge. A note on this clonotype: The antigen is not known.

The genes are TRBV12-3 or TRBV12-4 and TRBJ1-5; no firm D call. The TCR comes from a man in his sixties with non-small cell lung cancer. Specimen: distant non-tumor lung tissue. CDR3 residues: CARSVSGRDNQPQHF. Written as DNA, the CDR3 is TGTGCCAGAAGTGTGTCAGGCAGAGATAATCAGCCCCAGCATTTT.